These T cell receptor beta chains were read from a single sample in a study of cytomegalovirus exposure and HLA in healthy donors. Sequencing was performed with immunoSEQ multiplex PCR; in TCRdb, only in-frame clones are kept and a portion is missing. The sample records about 160,000 clones, approximately 86% being singletons. Sequenced: PBMCs. These receptors were taken from a woman aged 18-29 years in good health and CMV-seronegative. Each CDR3 is given with its conserved first and last residue. A D gene is named only where the DNA matches it firmly. A row's size may be missing; if present it is once, few, many or a size class.

>TRBV19|TRBJ2-2|once|15|.
CASSRDFGGTGELFF
TGTGCCAGTAGCCGCGACTTTGGTGGCACCGGGGAGCTGTTTTTT
>TRBV28|TRBJ2-7|once|13|.
CASKESLSYEQYF
TGTGCCAGCAAGGAGAGTTTATCCTACGAGCAGTACTTC
>TRBV7-2|TRBJ1-4|.|14|TRBD1
CASSPDRVAEKLFF
TGTGCCAGCAGCCCCGACAGGGTCGCCGAAAAACTGTTTTTT
>TRBV19|TRBJ2-7|.|15|TRBD1
CASSIVDRGTYEQYF
TGTGCCAGTAGTATAGTGGACAGGGGGACGTACGAGCAGTACTTC
>TRBV18|TRBJ1-2|once|14|TRBD1
CASSGQGPSYGYTF
TGTGCCAGCTCCGGACAGGGGCCTTCTTATGGCTACACCTTC
>TRBV5-4|TRBJ1-1|.|15|.
CASSLGGRLDTEAFF
TGTGCCAGCAGCTTGGGGGGGCGATTGGACACTGAAGCTTTCTTT
>TRBV18|TRBJ1-1|.|14|TRBD1
CASSPRDRTAEAFF
TGTGCCAGCTCACCAAGGGACAGGACGGCTGAAGCTTTCTTT
>TRBV28|TRBJ2-2|.|14|.
CASSSAGDTGELFF
TGTGCCAGCAGTTCGGCAGGGGACACCGGGGAGCTGTTTTTT
>TRBV29-1|TRBJ1-1|.|13|.
CSVQGLRRTEAFF
TGCAGCGTACAGGGTTTACGGCGCACTGAAGCTTTCTTT
>TRBV2|TRBJ2-2|few|15|.
CASSPGLTGTGELFF
TGTGCCAGCAGTCCTGGACTGACCGGGACCGGGGAGCTGTTTTTT
>TRBV4-3|TRBJ2-3|few|19|TRBD2
CASSQDPYAYSGTADTQYF
TGCGCCAGCAGCCAAGACCCTTACGCCTATAGCGGGACCGCAGATACGCAGTATTTT
>TRBV2|TRBJ1-1|.|13|.
CASTTTMNTEAFF
TGTGCCAGCACCACCACAATGAACACTGAAGCTTTCTTT
>TRBV6-1|TRBJ1-1|.|15|TRBD1
CASTRQGSPNTEAFF
TGTGCCAGCACTAGACAGGGATCACCTAACACTGAAGCTTTCTTT
>TRBV7-9|TRBJ1-1|.|13|.
CASSLGQPTEAFF
TGTGCCAGCAGCTTAGGACAGCCCACTGAAGCTTTCTTT
>TRBV9|TRBJ2-7|.|15|.
CASSVALGSSYEQYF
TGTGCCAGCAGCGTAGCCTTAGGGAGCTCCTACGAGCAGTACTTC
>TRBV10-1|TRBJ2-5|.|14|.
CASSESPGRETQYF
TGCGCCAGCAGTGAGTCCCCAGGCCGGGAGACCCAGTACTTC
>TRBV2|TRBJ2-2|.|15|TRBD2
CASTGGRINTGELFF
TGTGCCAGCACCGGGGGGAGAATCAACACCGGGGAGCTGTTTTTT
>TRBV5-1|TRBJ2-1|.|14|TRBD2
CASQSGGANNEQFF
TGCGCCAGCCAGAGCGGGGGGGCTAACAATGAGCAGTTCTTC
>TRBV6-1|TRBJ1-1|.|16|.
CASSEEGVLLNTEAFF
TGTGCCAGCAGTGAAGAAGGGGTCTTGCTGAACACTGAAGCTTTCTTT
>TRBV7-2|TRBJ2-7|.|13|.
CASSLVQAREQYF
TGTGCCAGCAGCTTAGTACAGGCACGCGAGCAGTACTTC
>TRBV27|TRBJ1-5|.|17|TRBD1
CASSPKLRQGWNQPQHF
TGTGCCAGCAGTCCAAAGTTGAGACAGGGCTGGAATCAGCCCCAGCATTTT
>TRBV19|TRBJ2-1|.|13|TRBD2
CASSGRAINEQFF
TGTGCCAGTAGTGGGAGGGCAATCAATGAGCAGTTCTTC
>TRBV4-3|TRBJ1-3|once|15|.
CASSQGAGAGNTIYF
TGCGCCAGCAGCCAAGGGGCAGGGGCTGGAAACACCATATATTTT
>TRBV28|TRBJ1-2|few|12|.
CASSFGVWGYTF
TGTGCCAGCAGTTTCGGGGTCTGGGGCTACACCTTC